These 16 T cell receptor beta chains were all obtained from the same sample, sequenced in a study (dated by TCRdb to about 2016). Preparation of the library involved RT-PCR. The listed sequencing device is Illumina MiSeq. Using fastp trimming at Q25 and MiXCR clonotype assembly, TCRdb reanalyzed the public sequencing data and kept in-frame beta chains. Merged by CDR3 protein, the rows form single entries marked with the most common genes and DNA. The sample table records more than 600,000 distinct CDR3 sequences; approximately 14% of these occur just once. The top ten clones comprise around 3.3% of the sample. Sequenced material: memory CD4+ T cells from blood. The origin of the receptors is a female donor in good health, serving as a healthy control.

CDR3 sequence (DNA): TGCGCCAGCAGTCTAGCGGGAGCCCTGGGTGAGCAGTTCTTC. Protein sequence: CASSLAGALGEQFF. The rearrangement uses TRBV5-1 and TRBJ2-1; 10 bases line up with TRBD2. This CDR3 contains 14 residues. V was pared by 5 bases and J by 9 bases, with 8 bases of the junction left unmatched. Germline V gene lookup returns CDR1 SGHRS and CDR2 YFSETQ.

This clonotype appeared a few times. This rearrangement joins TRBV20-1 to TRBJ1-1, with D maybe TRBD1 (5 bases). The CDR3 extends over 14 amino acids. CDR1 DFQATT and CDR2 SNEGSKA come from the germline V gene (reference sequence). Deletions cut 0 bases from V and 4 bases from J, with 12 bases between. CDR3 nucleotides: TGCAGTGCTAGAGATCCCCAGAGGGGCACTGAAGCTTTCTTT. Protein product: CSARDPQRGTEAFF.

The J gene is TRBJ1-1, the V gene TRBV24-1; 7 positions agree with TRBD1. From germline, CDR1 is KGHDR and CDR2 SFDVKD. CDR3 length: 15 residues. J was trimmed by 0 bases and V by 7 bases; bases with no gene match: 7. The CDR3 DNA reads as TGTGCCACCAGGGAACGGGACAGTATGAACACTGAAGCTTTCTTT. It specifies CATRERDSMNTEAFF.

At least ten counts were recorded for this clonotype. The V call is TRBV28, the J call TRBJ2-7; the match to TRBD2 covers 11 bases. CDR3 length equals 16 residues. From germline, CDR1 is MDHEN and CDR2 SYDVKM. J gave up 5 bases and V 2 bases, and 8 bases lay outside the gene matches. CDR3 sequence reads: CASSLDLAGGGHEQYF. The DNA of the CDR3 is TGTGCCAGCAGTTTAGATCTAGCGGGAGGTGGCCACGAGCAGTACTTC.

There are many counts of this clonotype. The chain employs TRBV7-9 and TRBJ2-3; 9 nucleotides line up with TRBD2. V shed 2 bases and J 2 bases; nucleotides not matched to a gene: 8. This CDR3 has 17 amino acids. The germline gives CDR1 SEHNR, CDR2 FQNEAQ (reference sequence). The CDR3 here is CASSLWGSGGVTDTQYF. The DNA of the CDR3 is TGTGCCAGCAGCTTATGGGGTAGCGGGGGCGTCACAGATACGCAGTATTTT.

This clonotype was observed a handful of times. The chain combines TRBV6-2 or TRBV6-3 with TRBJ2-7; 7 nucleotides match TRBD2. The CDR3 length is 17 residues. CDR1 and CDR2 from the germline V gene are MNHEY and SVGEGT. The V segment lost 2 bases and the J segment 0 bases; nucleotides outside the gene matches: 10. The CDR3, as DNA: TGTGCCAGCAGTTACCCCGTAGCGGGTATTATCTCCTACGAGCAGTACTTC. This codes for CASSYPVAGIISYEQYF.

The genes are TRBV15 and TRBJ2-7; perhaps TRBD1 as D (5 bases). Trimming left V 0 bases short and J 1 base short, with 10 bases between. Germline lookup yields CDR1 LNHNV and CDR2 YYDKDF (reference sequence). This CDR3 has 15 amino acids. In nucleotides, the CDR3 is TGTGCCACCAGCAGAGATCCAACAGGTTCCTACGAGCAGTACTTC. Translated, it gives CATSRDPTGSYEQYF.

The chain couples TRBV7-9 to TRBJ2-7; 9 bases align to TRBD1. The length of the CDR3 is 14 residues. The V gene end was trimmed by 1 base and the J gene end by 6 bases; junction bases not matched to a gene: 4. Germline V lookup: CDR1 SEHNR, CDR2 FQNEAQ (reference sequence). CDR3 sequence reads: CASSLGRTGAEQYF. The CDR3 DNA reads TGTGCCAGCAGCTTAGGGAGGACAGGGGCCGAGCAGTACTTC.

The chain recombines TRBV29-1 with TRBJ2-3; 7 bases fit TRBD2. The J segment lost 4 bases and the V segment lost 8 bases, leaving 9 bases of the junction unmatched. The CDR3 runs 13 residues. Germline V gives CDR1 SQVTM, CDR2 ANQGSEA. CDR3 amino acids: CSSAGVGPDTQYF. The CDR3 DNA reads TGCAGCTCCGCGGGAGTCGGACCAGATACGCAGTATTTT.

This clonotype turned up a few times. The CDR3 DNA reads as TGTGCCAGCAGCGTAGGGGACGGCACAGATACGCAGTATTTT. This encodes CASSVGDGTDTQYF. V gene TRBV9 combines with J gene TRBJ2-3; possibly TRBD1 or TRBD2 for D (5 bases each). Deletions cut 0 bases from V and 1 base from J, with 6 bases between. The CDR3 is 14 amino acids. CDR1 is SGDLS and CDR2 is YYNGEE in the germline V gene.

Turning to this clonotype: Being one base from a much bigger clone, this may be a read error. The V gene is TRBV6-5, the J gene TRBJ1-2, with D hard to call. The V gene lost 6 bases and the J gene lost 2 bases, with 10 bases spanning the gap. The CDR3 is made up of 13 amino acids. Germline CDR1 is MNHEY and CDR2 is SVGAGI. The chain's CDR3 is CASRPPGNYGYTF. Here the CDR3 DNA reads TGTGCCAGCAGACCCCCGGGGAACTATGGCTACACCTTC.

The chain combines TRBV28 with TRBJ1-4; 10 nucleotides align to TRBD1. Germline V lookup: CDR1 MDHEN, CDR2 SYDVKM. This CDR3 is 19 amino acids long. V was clipped by 2 bases and J by 0 bases; unmatched bases: 9. The CDR3 protein is CASSLPTGGRQSTNEKLFF. DNA of the CDR3: TGTGCCAGCAGTTTACCGACAGGGGGCCGCCAATCAACTAATGAAAAACTGTTTTTT. The full variable domain, rest sourced from reference TRBV28 and TRBJ1-4, is DVKVTQSSRYLVKRTGEKVFLECVQDMDHENMFWYRQDPGLGLRLIYFSYDVKMKEKGDIPEGYSVSREKKERFSLILESASTNQTSMYLCASSLPTGGRQSTNEKLFFGSGTQLSVL.

This rearrangement joins TRBV6-5 to TRBJ1-5; 8 bases are shared with TRBD1. The CDR3 has 15 residues. V was clipped by 5 bases and J by 3 bases; unmatched bases: 6. The germline V gene encodes CDR1 MNHEY and CDR2 SVGAGI. The CDR3 DNA is TGTGCCAGCAGTGAAGCAGGGGGCCCCAATCAGCCCCAGCATTTT. Its translation: CASSEAGGPNQPQHF.

Many counts were recorded for this clonotype. This chain connects TRBV24-1 to TRBJ2-1, with TRBD1 matching over 8 bases. The CDR3 has 15 residues. Germline values: CDR1 KGHDR, CDR2 SFDVKD. The ends lost 1 base at V and 7 bases at J; junction bases unmatched: 5. Written as DNA, the CDR3 is TGTGCCACCAGTGATTTTGGACAGGGTTTTAATGAGCAGTTCTTC. Its translation: CATSDFGQGFNEQFF.

This chain connects TRBV6-2 or TRBV6-3 to TRBJ2-7, with D uncertain. V was cut by 7 bases and J by 3 bases, with 16 bases left in between. This CDR3 is built from 14 residues. The germline V gene has CDR1 MNHEY and CDR2 SVGEGT. CDR3 loop: CASTSLPDGYEQYF. CDR3 DNA sequence: TGTGCCAGCACAAGTCTCCCTGACGGCTACGAGCAGTACTTC.

To note about this clonotype: One base away lies a much larger clone, so this may be a sequencing read error. V gene TRBV29-1 combines with J gene TRBJ2-2; D not resolved. The germline gives CDR1 SQVTM, CDR2 ANQGSEA. The CDR3 extends over 14 amino acids. Deletions cut 3 bases from V and 0 bases from J, with 8 bases between. The CDR3 reads CSVDWPTNTGELFF. The CDR3 DNA is TGCAGCGTTGACTGGCCCACGAACACCGGGGAGCTGTTTTTT.